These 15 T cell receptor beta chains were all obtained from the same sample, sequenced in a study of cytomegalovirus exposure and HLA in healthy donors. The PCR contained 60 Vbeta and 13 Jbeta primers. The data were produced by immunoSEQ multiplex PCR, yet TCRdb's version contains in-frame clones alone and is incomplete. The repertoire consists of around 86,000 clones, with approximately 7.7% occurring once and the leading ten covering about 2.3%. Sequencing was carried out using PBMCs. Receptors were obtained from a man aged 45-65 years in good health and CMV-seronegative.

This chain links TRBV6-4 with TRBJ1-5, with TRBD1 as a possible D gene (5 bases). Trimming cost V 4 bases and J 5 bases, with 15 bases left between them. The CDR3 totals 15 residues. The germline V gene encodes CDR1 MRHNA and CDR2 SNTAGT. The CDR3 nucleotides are TGTGCCAGCAGTGGTCCCAAGGGGATAGATCAGCCCCAGCATTTT. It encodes CASSGPKGIDQPQHF.

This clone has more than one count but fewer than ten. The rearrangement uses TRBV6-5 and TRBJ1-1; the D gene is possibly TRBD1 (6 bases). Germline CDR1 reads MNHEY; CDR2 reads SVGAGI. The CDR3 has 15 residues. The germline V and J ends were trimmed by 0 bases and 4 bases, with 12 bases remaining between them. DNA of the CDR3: TGTGCCAGCAGTTACTCAGGGGGGGCGAGCACTGAAGCTTTCTTT. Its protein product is CASSYSGGASTEAFF.

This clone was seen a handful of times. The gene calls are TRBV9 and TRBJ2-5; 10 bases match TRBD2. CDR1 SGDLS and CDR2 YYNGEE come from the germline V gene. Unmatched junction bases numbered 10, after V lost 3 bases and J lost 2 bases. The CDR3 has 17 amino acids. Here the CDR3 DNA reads TGTGCCAGCAGCGCTGGGGGTAGCGGGGGGAGTCAAGAGACCCAGTACTTC. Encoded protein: CASSAGGSGGSQETQYF.

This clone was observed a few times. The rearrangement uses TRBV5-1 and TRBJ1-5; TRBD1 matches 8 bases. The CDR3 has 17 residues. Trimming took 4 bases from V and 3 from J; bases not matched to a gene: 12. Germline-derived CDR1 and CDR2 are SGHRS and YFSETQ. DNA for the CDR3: TGCGCCAGCAGCCCGGAACCGGGACAGGTTTCCAATCAGCCCCAGCATTTT. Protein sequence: CASSPEPGQVSNQPQHF. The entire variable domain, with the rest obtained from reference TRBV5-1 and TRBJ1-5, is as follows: KAGVTQTPRYLIKTRGQQVTLSCSPISGHRSVSWYQQTPGQGLQFLFEYFSETQRNKGNFPGRFSGRQFSNSRSEMNVSTLELGDSALYLCASSPEPGQVSNQPQHFGDGTRLSIL.

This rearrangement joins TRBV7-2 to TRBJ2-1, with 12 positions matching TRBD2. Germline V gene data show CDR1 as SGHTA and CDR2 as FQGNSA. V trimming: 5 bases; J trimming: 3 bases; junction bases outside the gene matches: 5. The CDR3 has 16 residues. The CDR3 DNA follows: TGTGCCAGCAGCCCGAGGACTAGCGGGAACTACAATGAGCAGTTCTTC. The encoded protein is CASSPRTSGNYNEQFF.

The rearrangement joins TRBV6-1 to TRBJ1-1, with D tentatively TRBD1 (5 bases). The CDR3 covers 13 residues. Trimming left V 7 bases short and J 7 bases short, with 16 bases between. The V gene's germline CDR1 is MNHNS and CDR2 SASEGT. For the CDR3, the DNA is TGTGCCAGCACTATAACCCTCCAGGGTGAAGCTTTCTTT. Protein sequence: CASTITLQGEAFF.

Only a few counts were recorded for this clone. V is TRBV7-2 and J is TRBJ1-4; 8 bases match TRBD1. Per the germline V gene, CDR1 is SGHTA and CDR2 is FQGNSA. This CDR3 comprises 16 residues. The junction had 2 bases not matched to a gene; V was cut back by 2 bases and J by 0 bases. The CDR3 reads CASSLTTGATNEKLFF. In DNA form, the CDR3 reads TGTGCCAGCAGCTTAACGACAGGGGCAACTAATGAAAAACTGTTTTTT.

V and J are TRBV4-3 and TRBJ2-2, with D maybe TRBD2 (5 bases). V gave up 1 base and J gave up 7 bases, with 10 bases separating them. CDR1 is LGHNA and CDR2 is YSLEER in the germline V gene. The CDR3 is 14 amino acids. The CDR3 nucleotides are TGCGCCAGCAGCCAAGCACGGGATTACGGGGAGCTGTTTTTT. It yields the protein CASSQARDYGELFF.

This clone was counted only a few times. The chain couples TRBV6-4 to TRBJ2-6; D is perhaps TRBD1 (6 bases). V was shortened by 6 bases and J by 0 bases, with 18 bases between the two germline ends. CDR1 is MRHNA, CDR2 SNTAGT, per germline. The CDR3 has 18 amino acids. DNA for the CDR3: TGTGCCAGCAGGGTGGACAGTCCCCCGCTCTCTGGGGCCAACGTCCTGACTTTC. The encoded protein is CASRVDSPPLSGANVLTF.

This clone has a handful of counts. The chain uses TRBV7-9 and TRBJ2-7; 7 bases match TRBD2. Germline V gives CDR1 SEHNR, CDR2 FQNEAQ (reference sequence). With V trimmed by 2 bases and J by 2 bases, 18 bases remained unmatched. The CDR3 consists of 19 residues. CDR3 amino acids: CASSLLRRTFSGWAYEQYF. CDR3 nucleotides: TGTGCCAGCAGCTTACTAAGGCGGACTTTTAGCGGGTGGGCCTACGAGCAGTACTTC.

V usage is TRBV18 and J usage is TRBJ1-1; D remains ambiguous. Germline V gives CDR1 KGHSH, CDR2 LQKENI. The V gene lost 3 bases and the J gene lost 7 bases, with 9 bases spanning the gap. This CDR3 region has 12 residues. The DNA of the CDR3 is TGTGCCAGCTCACCTGCGGTGGGTGAAGCTTTCTTT. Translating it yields CASSPAVGEAFF.

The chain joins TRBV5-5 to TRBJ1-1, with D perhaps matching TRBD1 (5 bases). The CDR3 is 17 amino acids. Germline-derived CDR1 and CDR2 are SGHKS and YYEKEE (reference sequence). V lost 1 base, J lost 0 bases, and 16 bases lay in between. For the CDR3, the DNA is TGTGCCAGCAGCTTGAGACCCCAGGGTTCCTTGAACACTGAAGCTTTCTTT. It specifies CASSLRPQGSLNTEAFF.

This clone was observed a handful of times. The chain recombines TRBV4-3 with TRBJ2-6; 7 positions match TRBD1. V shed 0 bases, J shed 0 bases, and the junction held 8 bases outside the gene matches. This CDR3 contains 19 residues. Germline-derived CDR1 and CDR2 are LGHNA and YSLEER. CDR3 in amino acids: CASSQDPPGGNSGANVLTF. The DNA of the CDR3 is TGCGCCAGCAGCCAAGATCCCCCAGGGGGTAACTCTGGGGCCAACGTCCTGACTTTC.

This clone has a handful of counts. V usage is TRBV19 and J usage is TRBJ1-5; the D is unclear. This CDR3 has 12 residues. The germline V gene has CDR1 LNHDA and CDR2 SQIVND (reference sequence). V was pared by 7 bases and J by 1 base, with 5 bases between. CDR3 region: CASNRSNQPQHF. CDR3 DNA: TGTGCCAGTAATCGGAGCAATCAGCCCCAGCATTTT.

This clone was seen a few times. CDR3 nucleotide sequence: TGCAGCGCCGCGACGCAGGGGGCTCTCGTTAATTCACCCCTCCACTTT. It is translated as CSAATQGALVNSPLHF. V usage is TRBV29-1 and J usage is TRBJ1-6; 8 bases fit TRBD1. Looked up from germline, CDR1 is SQVTM and CDR2 is ANQGSEA. This CDR3 contains 16 residues. V lost 7 bases and J lost 6; bases outside the gene matches: 14.